Listed here are 20 T cell receptor beta chains from one sample, sequenced in a study of identical twins. TCRdb processed the 5' RACE reads anew with MiXCR; each CDR3 protein has one entry. The sample yields about 1.7 million distinct CDR3 sequences, under 35% seen once. Material: cord blood. These receptor sequences come from a newborn girl in good health.

This clonotype was recorded a few times. This sequence joins TRBV9 and TRBJ2-5; possible D gene TRBD2, 5 bases. V gave up 2 bases and J gave up 2 bases, with 13 bases separating them. The germline V gene encodes CDR1 SGDLS and CDR2 YYNGEE. The CDR3 is made up of 15 amino acids. The CDR3 nucleotides read TGTGCCAGCAGCGTTAACGCGGGTTGGCAAGAGACCCAGTACTTC. Its protein is CASSVNAGWQETQYF. The full variable domain, with the rest looked up from reference TRBV9 and TRBJ2-5, is DSGVTQTPKHLITATGQRVTLRCSPRSGDLSVYWYQQSLDQGLQFLIQYYNGEERAKGNILERFSAQQFPDLHSELNLSSLELGDSALYFCASSVNAGWQETQYFGPGTRLLVL.

The gene calls are TRBV9 and TRBJ2-7; TRBD1 matches at 7 bases. CDR1 SGDLS and CDR2 YYNGEE come from the germline V gene. Trimming removed 3 bases from V and 2 bases from J; junction bases left unmatched: 5. CDR3 length: 14 amino acids. CDR3 in amino acids: CASSATGSPYEQYF. CDR3 in DNA: TGTGCCAGCAGCGCGACAGGGTCCCCCTACGAGCAGTACTTC.

The genes are TRBV28 and TRBJ2-1; D is ambiguous. CDR3 length equals 16 residues. CDR1 is MDHEN, CDR2 SYDVKM, per germline. V dropped 5 bases and J dropped 2 bases, with 16 bases sitting between them. The CDR3 spells CASSTPATSAYNEQFF. The CDR3, as DNA: TGTGCCAGCAGTACTCCGGCGACTTCCGCCTACAATGAGCAGTTCTTC.

This clonotype was recorded a few times. The V gene is TRBV10-1, the J gene TRBJ2-1; 9 bases are shared with TRBD2. The germline V gene encodes CDR1 WNHNN and CDR2 SYGVQD (reference sequence). With V trimmed by 0 bases and J by 2 bases, 2 bases remained unmatched. The CDR3 sequence is 16 residues long. In nucleotides, the CDR3 is TGCGCCAGCAGTGAGTCTAGCGGGGGCGCCTACAATGAGCAGTTCTTC. It translates to CASSESSGGAYNEQFF.

Only a few counts were recorded for this clonotype. This sequence joins TRBV6-1 and TRBJ2-3, with 12 nucleotides matching TRBD2. The V and J ends lost 6 bases and 6 bases, in that order; junction bases with no gene match: 10. CDR1 MNHNS and CDR2 SASEGT come from the germline V gene. The CDR3 is made up of 16 amino acids. The CDR3 DNA reads TGTGCCAGCAGGCCCGGGACTAGCGGGCAATCGGATACGCAGTATTTT. It codes for CASRPGTSGQSDTQYF.

The sample holds many counts of this clonotype. V gene TRBV12-3 or TRBV12-4 combines with J gene TRBJ1-2; possibly TRBD1 for D (5 bases). V lost 1 base and J lost 5, with 11 bases in between. The CDR3 sequence is 14 residues long. This CDR3 reads CASSLGWGSYGYTF. The CDR3 bases are TGTGCCAGCAGTTTAGGCTGGGGCTCGTATGGCTACACCTTC.

This chain connects TRBV5-1 to TRBJ1-5, with TRBD1 as a possible D gene (5 bases). Germline loops: CDR1 SGHRS, CDR2 YFSETQ. The CDR3 is made up of 15 amino acids. V dropped 4 bases and J dropped 3 bases, with 14 bases sitting between them. The CDR3 reads CASSPGRGHNQPQHF. Here the CDR3 DNA reads TGCGCCAGCAGCCCGGGACGAGGACACAATCAGCCCCAGCATTTT. Full variable domain (remainder filled in from reference TRBV5-1 and TRBJ1-5): KAGVTQTPRYLIKTRGQQVTLSCSPISGHRSVSWYQQTPGQGLQFLFEYFSETQRNKGNFPGRFSGRQFSNSRSEMNVSTLELGDSALYLCASSPGRGHNQPQHFGDGTRLSIL.

The V call is TRBV27, the J call TRBJ2-1, with 9 bases matching TRBD1. Trimming cost V 2 bases and J 5 bases; bases outside gene matches: 4. Germline CDR1 is MNHEY and CDR2 is SMNVEV (reference sequence). This CDR3 has 15 amino acids. CDR3 sequence reads: CASSLGTGTHNEQFF. CDR3 in DNA: TGTGCCAGCAGTTTAGGGACAGGGACTCACAATGAGCAGTTCTTC.

The chain has TRBV3-1 and TRBJ1-2, with 8 bases lining up with TRBD1. Looked up from germline, CDR1 is LGHDT and CDR2 is YNNKEL (reference sequence). This CDR3 has 14 residues. V trimming: 3 bases; J trimming: 9 bases; junction bases outside the gene matches: 9. The CDR3 nucleotides read TGTGCCAGCAGCCACAAAAGACAGGGGACTAGCTACACCTTC. Amino acid sequence: CASSHKRQGTSYTF.

The rearrangement uses TRBV2 and TRBJ2-7; D uncertain. The CDR3 is 11 residues long. V was pared by 7 bases and J by 5 bases, with 9 bases between. Per germline, CDR1 SNHLY and CDR2 FYNNEI. CDR3 region: CASTRRDEQYF. CDR3 DNA: TGTGCCAGCACGCGTAGGGACGAGCAGTACTTC. The full variable domain, its missing parts supplied by reference TRBV2 and TRBJ2-7, is EPEVTQTPSHQVTQMGQEVILRCVPISNHLYFYWYRQILGQKVEFLVSFYNNEISEKSEIFDDQFSVERPDGSNFTLKIRSTKLEDSAMYFCASTRRDEQYFGPGTRLTVT.

The CDR3 region has the DNA TGCAGTACCGACAGGCAAGAGACCCAGTACTTC. This sequence encodes CSTDRQETQYF. V is TRBV20-1 and J is TRBJ2-5, with TRBD1 as a possible D gene (6 bases). The CDR3 is 11 amino acids. Germline loops: CDR1 DFQATT, CDR2 SNEGSKA (reference sequence). V lost 8 bases to trimming and J lost 2 bases, with 9 bases between them.

The chain links TRBV18 to TRBJ1-6; D is undetermined. Germline V gives CDR1 KGHSH, CDR2 LQKENI. The CDR3 has 14 residues. V dropped 5 bases and J dropped 10 bases, with 15 bases sitting between them. The CDR3 DNA reads TGTGCCAGCTCAGACTTCGCGCCGGGGTCACCCCTCCACTTT. Protein sequence: CASSDFAPGSPLHF.

This rearrangement joins TRBV5-1 to TRBJ2-7; 10 bases match TRBD2. Germline V gene sequence: CDR1 SGHRS, CDR2 YFSETQ. This CDR3 has 18 amino acids. Trimming removed 0 bases from V and 0 bases from J; junction bases left unmatched: 9. The CDR3 DNA reads TGCGCCAGCAGCTTGGGCCTAGCGGGAGCGCGGTTCTCCTACGAGCAGTACTTC. It translates to CASSLGLAGARFSYEQYF.

This clonotype was picked up a small number of times. The rearrangement joins TRBV20-1 to TRBJ1-4; D is unclear. Deletions cut 3 bases from V and 4 bases from J, with 15 bases between. Germline V lookup: CDR1 DFQATT, CDR2 SNEGSKA (reference sequence). The length of the CDR3 is 15 residues. CDR3 DNA: TGCAGTGCTAGTTTGGCAGGCACCTATAATGAAAAACTGTTTTTT. Its translation is CSASLAGTYNEKLFF.

This chain uses TRBV20-1 with TRBJ1-2; D is perhaps TRBD1 (5 bases). The length of the CDR3 is 14 residues. Between the trimmed V and J ends, which lost 1 base and 5 bases, there was a span of 14 bases. CDR1 is DFQATT, CDR2 SNEGSKA, per germline (reference sequence). The CDR3 loop reads CSARVLGRGYGYTF. The CDR3 DNA is TGCAGTGCTAGAGTTCTGGGGCGGGGGTATGGCTACACCTTC.

The genes are TRBV29-1 and TRBJ2-5; TRBD2 aligns across 8 bases. The CDR3 consists of 15 residues. The V gene end was trimmed by 7 bases and the J gene end by 11 bases; junction bases not matched to a gene: 21. Germline V gene lookup returns CDR1 SQVTM and CDR2 ANQGSEA. The CDR3 nucleotides read TGCAGCGCTGGGGCACTAGCGGCCTCCTACAATGAGCAGTACTTC. Protein: CSAGALAASYNEQYF.

The chain couples TRBV27 to TRBJ1-2; a possible D gene is TRBD1 (6 bases). Germline loops: CDR1 MNHEY, CDR2 SMNVEV (reference sequence). Trimming removed 2 bases from V and 8 bases from J, with 15 bases in between. The CDR3 has 14 residues. The CDR3 sequence is CASSLRWGAGGYTF. For the CDR3, the DNA is TGTGCCAGCAGTTTACGTTGGGGGGCGGGGGGCTACACCTTC.

This chain uses TRBV9 with TRBJ2-1; 8 nucleotides align to TRBD2. The CDR3 is 16 residues long. In germline, CDR1 is SGDLS, CDR2 YYNGEE. Trimming took 0 bases from V and 3 from J; bases not matched to a gene: 5. The CDR3 spells CASSVDGSGVYNEQFF. The CDR3 bases are TGTGCCAGCAGCGTAGACGGTAGCGGGGTCTACAATGAGCAGTTCTTC.

The table lists this clonotype with many counts. The V gene is TRBV6-1, the J gene TRBJ1-2; 10 bases align to TRBD1. Germline lookup yields CDR1 MNHNS and CDR2 SASEGT. The length of the CDR3 is 15 residues. J gave up 0 bases and V 6 bases, and 4 bases lay outside the gene matches. The CDR3 DNA sequence: TGTGCCAGCAGCGCCGGACAGGGGGCTAACTATGGCTACACCTTC. This gives the protein CASSAGQGANYGYTF.

The rearrangement joins TRBV10-3 to TRBJ2-5, with no clear D. Trimming took off 4 bases at V and 3 bases at J, with 9 bases between the two ends. The CDR3 extends over 13 amino acids. Germline V gives CDR1 ENHRY, CDR2 SYGVKD. CDR3 protein: CAISGGSEETQYF. The CDR3 DNA reads as TGTGCCATCAGTGGCGGCTCGGAAGAGACCCAGTACTTC.